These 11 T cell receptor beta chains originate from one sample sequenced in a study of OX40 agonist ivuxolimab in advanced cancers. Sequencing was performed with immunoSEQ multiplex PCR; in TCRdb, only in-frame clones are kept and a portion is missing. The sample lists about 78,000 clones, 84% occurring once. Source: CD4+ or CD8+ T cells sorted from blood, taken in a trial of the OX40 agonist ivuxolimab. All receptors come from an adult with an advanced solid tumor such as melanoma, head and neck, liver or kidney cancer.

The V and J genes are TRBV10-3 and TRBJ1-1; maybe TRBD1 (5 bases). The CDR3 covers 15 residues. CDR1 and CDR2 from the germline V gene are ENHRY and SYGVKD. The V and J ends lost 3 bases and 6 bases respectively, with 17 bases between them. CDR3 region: CAISERGLMKAEAFF. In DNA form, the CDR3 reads TGTGCCATCAGTGAAAGGGGCCTCATGAAGGCTGAAGCTTTCTTT.

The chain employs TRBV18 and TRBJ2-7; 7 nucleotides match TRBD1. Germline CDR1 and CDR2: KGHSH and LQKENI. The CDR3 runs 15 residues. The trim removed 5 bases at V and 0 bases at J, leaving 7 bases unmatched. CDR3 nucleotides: TGTGCCAGCTCAATCGGACAGGCCGTCTCCTACGAGCAGTACTTC. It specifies CASSIGQAVSYEQYF.

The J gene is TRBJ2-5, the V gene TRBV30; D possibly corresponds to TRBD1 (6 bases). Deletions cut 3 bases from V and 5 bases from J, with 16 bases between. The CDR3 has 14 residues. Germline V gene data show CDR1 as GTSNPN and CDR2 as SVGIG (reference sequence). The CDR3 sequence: CAWRGAVSLETQYF. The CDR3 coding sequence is TGTGCCTGGAGGGGGGCAGTAAGTCTGGAGACCCAGTACTTC.

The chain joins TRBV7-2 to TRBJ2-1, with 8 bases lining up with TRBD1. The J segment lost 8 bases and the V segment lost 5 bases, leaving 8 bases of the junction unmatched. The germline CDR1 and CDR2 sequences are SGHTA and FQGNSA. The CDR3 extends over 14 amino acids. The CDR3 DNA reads TGTGCCAGCAGCGAATTCCAGGGGGCCTATGAGCAGTTCTTC. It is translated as CASSEFQGAYEQFF. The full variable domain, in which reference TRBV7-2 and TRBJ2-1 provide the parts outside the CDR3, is GAGVSQSPSNKVTEKGKDVELRCDPISGHTALYWYRQSLGQGLEFLIYFQGNSAPDKSGLPSDRFSAERTGGSVSTLTIQRTQQEDSAVYLCASSEFQGAYEQFFGPGTRLTVL.

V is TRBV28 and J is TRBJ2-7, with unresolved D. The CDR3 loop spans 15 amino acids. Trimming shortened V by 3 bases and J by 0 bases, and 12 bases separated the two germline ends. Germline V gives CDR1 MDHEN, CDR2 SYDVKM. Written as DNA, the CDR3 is TGTGCCAGCAGTTTTTGGATAGCCCGCTCCTACGAGCAGTACTTC. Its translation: CASSFWIARSYEQYF.

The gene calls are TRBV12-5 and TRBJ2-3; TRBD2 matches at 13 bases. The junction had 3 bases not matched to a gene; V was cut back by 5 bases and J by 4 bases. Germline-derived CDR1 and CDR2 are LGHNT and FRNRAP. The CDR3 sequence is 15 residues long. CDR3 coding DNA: TGTGCTAGTGGTCCGGGACTAGCGGGGTCAGATACGCAGTATTTT. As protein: CASGPGLAGSDTQYF.

The CDR3 spells CASSLGLAGHETQYF. The CDR3 DNA is TGCGCCAGCAGCCTCGGACTAGCGGGGCACGAGACCCAGTACTTC. The V call is TRBV4-3, the J call TRBJ2-5; TRBD2 aligns across 12 bases. The length of the CDR3 is 15 residues. V gave up 4 bases and J gave up 5 bases; unmatched junction bases: 5. The germline gives CDR1 LGHNA, CDR2 YSLEER.

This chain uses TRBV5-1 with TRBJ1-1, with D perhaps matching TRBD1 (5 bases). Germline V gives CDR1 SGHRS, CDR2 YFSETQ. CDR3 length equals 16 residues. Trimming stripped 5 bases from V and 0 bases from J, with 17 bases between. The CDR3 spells CASRPIEQVMNTEAFF. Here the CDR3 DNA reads TGCGCCAGCAGACCTATCGAACAGGTCATGAACACTGAAGCTTTCTTT.

This CDR3 reads CASSHVQSSGANVLTF. The CDR3 DNA reads TGCGCCAGCAGCCATGTACAGAGCTCTGGGGCCAACGTCCTGACTTTC. The chain uses TRBV4-3 and TRBJ2-6; D ambiguous. The CDR3 length is 16 residues. With 3 bases removed from V and 0 bases from J, the gap between germline ends came to 9 bases. Per germline, CDR1 LGHNA and CDR2 YSLEER.

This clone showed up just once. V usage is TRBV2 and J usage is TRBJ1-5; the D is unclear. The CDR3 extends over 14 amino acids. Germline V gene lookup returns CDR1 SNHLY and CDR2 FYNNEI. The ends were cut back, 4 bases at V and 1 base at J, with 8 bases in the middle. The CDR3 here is CASSGLASNQPQHF. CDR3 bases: TGTGCCAGCAGTGGACTCGCGAGCAATCAGCCCCAGCATTTT. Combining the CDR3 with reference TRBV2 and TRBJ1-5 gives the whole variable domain EPEVTQTPSHQVTQMGQEVILRCVPISNHLYFYWYRQILGQKVEFLVSFYNNEISEKSEIFDDQFSVERPDGSNFTLKIRSTKLEDSAMYFCASSGLASNQPQHFGDGTRLSIL.

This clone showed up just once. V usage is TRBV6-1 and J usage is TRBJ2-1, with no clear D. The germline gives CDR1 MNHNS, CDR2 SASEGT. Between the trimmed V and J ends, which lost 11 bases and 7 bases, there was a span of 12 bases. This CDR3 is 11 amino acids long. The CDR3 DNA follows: TGTGCCTCCGGCGAGAGAAATGAGCAGTTCTTC. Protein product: CASGERNEQFF.